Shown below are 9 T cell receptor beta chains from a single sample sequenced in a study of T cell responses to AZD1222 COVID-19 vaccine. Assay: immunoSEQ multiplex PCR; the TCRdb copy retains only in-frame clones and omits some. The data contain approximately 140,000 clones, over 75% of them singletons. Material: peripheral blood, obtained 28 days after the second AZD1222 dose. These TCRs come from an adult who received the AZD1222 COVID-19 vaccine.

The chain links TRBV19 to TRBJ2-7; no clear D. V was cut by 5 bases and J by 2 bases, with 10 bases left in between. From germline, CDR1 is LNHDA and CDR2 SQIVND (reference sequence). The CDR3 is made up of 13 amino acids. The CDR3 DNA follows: TGTGCCAGTAGTCGGTCATACACCTACGAGCAGTACTTC. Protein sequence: CASSRSYTYEQYF.

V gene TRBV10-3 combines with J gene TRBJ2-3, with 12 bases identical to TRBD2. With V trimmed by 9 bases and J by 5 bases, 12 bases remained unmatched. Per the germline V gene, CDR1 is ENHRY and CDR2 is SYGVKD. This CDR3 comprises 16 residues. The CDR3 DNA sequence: TGTGCCATTCGCCAAAGACTAGCGGGAGTAGTAGATACGCAGTATTTT. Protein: CAIRQRLAGVVDTQYF.

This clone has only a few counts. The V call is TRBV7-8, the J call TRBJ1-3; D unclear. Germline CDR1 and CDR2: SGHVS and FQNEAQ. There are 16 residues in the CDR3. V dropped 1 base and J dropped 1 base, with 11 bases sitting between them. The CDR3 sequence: CASSLDVGSSGNTIYF. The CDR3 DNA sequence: TGTGCCAGCAGCTTAGACGTAGGGTCTTCTGGAAACACCATATATTTT. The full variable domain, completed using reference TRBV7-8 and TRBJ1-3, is GAGVSQSPRYKVAKRGQDVALRCDPISGHVSLFWYQQALGQGPEFLTYFQNEAQLDKSGLPSDRFFAERPEGSVSTLKIQRTQQEDSAVYLCASSLDVGSSGNTIYFGEGSWLTVV.

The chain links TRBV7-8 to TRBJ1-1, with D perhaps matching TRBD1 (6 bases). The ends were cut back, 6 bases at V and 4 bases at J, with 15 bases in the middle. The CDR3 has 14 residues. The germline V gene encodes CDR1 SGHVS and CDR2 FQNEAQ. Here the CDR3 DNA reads TGTGCCAGCAGAGCAGGGGAGATTCCCACTGAAGCTTTCTTT. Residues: CASRAGEIPTEAFF.

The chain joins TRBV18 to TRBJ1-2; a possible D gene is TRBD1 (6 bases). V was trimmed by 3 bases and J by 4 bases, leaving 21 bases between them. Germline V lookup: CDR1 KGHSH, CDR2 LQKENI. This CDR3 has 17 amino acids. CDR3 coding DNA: TGTGCCAGCTCACCTCTAACACAGGGCCCCTCCCTCTATGGCTACACCTTC. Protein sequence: CASSPLTQGPSLYGYTF.

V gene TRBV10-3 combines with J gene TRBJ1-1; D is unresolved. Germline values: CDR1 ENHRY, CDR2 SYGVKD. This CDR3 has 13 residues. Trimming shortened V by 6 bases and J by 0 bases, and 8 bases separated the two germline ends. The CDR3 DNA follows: TGTGCCATCAGAGTTACAGTGAACACTGAAGCTTTCTTT. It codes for CAIRVTVNTEAFF.

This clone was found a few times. CDR3 DNA sequence: TGTGCCAGCAGTTCCTTCAGCGGAAATGAGCAGTTCTTC. Protein sequence: CASSSFSGNEQFF. The chain combines TRBV27 with TRBJ2-1; the D gene is possibly TRBD2 (5 bases). Germline V lookup: CDR1 MNHEY, CDR2 SMNVEV (reference sequence). This CDR3 spans 13 amino acids. V was pared by 4 bases and J by 7 bases, with 11 bases between.

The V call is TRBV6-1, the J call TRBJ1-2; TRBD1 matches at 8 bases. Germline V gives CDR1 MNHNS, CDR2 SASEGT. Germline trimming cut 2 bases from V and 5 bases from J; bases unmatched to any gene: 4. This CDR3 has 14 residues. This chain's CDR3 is CASSETGGGYGYTF. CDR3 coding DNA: TGTGCCAGCAGTGAAACAGGGGGAGGTTATGGCTACACCTTC.

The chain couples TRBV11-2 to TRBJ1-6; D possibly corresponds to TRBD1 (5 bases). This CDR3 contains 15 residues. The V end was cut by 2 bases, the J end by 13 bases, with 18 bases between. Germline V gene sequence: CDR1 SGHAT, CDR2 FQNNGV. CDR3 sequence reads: CASSLIYQGLSPLHF. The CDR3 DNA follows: TGTGCCAGCAGCTTAATCTACCAGGGACTTTCCCCCCTCCACTTT.